The text below deals with one TCR beta chain. Its antigen remains unidentified. Germline V gene sequence: CDR1 SGHRS, CDR2 YFSETQ. Between the trimmed V and J ends, which lost 0 bases and 4 bases, there was a span of 0 bases. This CDR3 contains 11 residues. This sample was taken from a study of human thymus T cells. No fixed cell number was used; all available blood leukocytes supplied DNA. Libraries were prepared by immunoSEQ multiplex PCR; TCRdb keeps only in-frame clonotypes and omits some of them. The table shows about 50,000 clones, with approximately 95% occurring only once. Notes on the study in general: An apparent bias in V and J gene usage was seen in thymic and blood repertoires.

The sample was blood. The V gene is TRBV5-1, the J gene TRBJ2-3, with no clear D. The receptor was derived from a girl under two years old with a congenital heart defect but otherwise immunologically healthy. Written as DNA, the CDR3 is TGCGCCAGCAGCTTGGCAGATACGCAGTATTTT. It specifies CASSLADTQYF.